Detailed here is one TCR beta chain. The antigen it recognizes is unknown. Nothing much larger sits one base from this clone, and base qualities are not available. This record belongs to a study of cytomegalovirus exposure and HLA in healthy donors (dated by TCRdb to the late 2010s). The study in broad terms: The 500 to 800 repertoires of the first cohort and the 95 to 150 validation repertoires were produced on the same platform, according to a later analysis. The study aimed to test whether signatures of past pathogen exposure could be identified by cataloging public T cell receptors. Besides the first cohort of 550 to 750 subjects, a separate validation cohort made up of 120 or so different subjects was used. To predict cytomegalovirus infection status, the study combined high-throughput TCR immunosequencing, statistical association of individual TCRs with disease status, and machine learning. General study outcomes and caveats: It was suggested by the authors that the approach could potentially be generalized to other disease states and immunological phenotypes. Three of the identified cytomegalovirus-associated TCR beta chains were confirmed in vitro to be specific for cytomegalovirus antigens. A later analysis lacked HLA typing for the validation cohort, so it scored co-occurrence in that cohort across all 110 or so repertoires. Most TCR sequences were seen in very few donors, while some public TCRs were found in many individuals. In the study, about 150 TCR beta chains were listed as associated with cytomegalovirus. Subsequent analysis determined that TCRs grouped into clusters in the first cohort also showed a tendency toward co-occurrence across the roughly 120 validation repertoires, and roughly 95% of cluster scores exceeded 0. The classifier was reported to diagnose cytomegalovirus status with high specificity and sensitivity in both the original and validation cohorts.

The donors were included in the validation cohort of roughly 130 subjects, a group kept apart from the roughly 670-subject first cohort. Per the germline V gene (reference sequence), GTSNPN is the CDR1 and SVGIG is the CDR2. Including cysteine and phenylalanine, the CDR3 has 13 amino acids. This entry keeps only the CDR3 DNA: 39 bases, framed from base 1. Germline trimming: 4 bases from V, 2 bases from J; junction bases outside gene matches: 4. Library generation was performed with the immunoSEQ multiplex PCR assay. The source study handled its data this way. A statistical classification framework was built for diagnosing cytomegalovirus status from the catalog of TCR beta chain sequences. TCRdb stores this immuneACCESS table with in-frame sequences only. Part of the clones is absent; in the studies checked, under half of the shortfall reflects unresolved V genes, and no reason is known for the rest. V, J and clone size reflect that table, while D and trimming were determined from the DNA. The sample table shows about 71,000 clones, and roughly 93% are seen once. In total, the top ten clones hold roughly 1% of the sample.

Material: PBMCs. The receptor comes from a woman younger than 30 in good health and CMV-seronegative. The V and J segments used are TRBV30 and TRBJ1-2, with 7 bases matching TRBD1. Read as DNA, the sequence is TGTGCCTGGATCGTAGGGGGCAACTATGGCTACACCTTC. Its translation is CAWIVGGNYGYTF. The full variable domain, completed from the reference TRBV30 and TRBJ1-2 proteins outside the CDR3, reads SQTIHQWPATLVQPVGSPLSLECTVEGTSNPNLYWYRQAAGRGLQLLFYSVGIGQISSEVPQNLSASRPQDRQFILSSKKLLLSDSGFYLCAWIVGGNYGYTFGSGTRLTVV.